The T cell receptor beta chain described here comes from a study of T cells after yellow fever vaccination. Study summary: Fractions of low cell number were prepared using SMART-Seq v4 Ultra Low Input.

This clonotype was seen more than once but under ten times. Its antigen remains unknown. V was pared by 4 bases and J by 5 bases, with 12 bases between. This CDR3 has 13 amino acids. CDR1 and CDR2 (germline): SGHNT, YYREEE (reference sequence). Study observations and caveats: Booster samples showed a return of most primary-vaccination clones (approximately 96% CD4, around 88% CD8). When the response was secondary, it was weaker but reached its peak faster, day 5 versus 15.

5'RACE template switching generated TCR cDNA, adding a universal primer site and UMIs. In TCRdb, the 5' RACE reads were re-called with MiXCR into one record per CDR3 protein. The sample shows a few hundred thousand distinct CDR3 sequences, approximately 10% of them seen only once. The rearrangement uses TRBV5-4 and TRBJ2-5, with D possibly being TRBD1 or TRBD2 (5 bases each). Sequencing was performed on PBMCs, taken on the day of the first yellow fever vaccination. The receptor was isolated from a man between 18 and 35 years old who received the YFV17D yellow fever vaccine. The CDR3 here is CASSVGTPETQYF. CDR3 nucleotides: TGTGCCAGCAGCGTGGGGACCCCGGAGACCCAGTACTTC. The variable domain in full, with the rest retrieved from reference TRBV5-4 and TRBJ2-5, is ETGVTQSPTHLIKTRGQQVTLRCSSQSGHNTVSWYQQALGQGPQFIFQYYREEENGRGNFPPRFSGLQFPNYSSELNVNALELDDSALYLCASSVGTPETQYFGPGTRLLVL.